This paragraph reports one TCR beta chain. No antigen is known for it. One end of the junction varies from germline; a read error may be responsible. CDR3 length: 11 amino acids. Germline assignment: CDR1 LNHDA and CDR2 SQIVND (reference sequence). The sample belongs to a study of CD8+CD57+ T cells in acquired aplastic anemia. Genomic DNA constituted the template upon which TCR beta VDJ and CDR3 profiling was performed. TCRdb reprocessed the reads via MiXCR and lists one record per CDR3 protein. The profile shows 150,000 to 200,000 distinct CDR3 sequences, about three fifths of them singletons. Whole-study findings and limits: Found in both controls and patients were around 31 CD8+ CDR3 sequences.

This receptor was obtained from a human donor with severe aplastic anemia or a healthy control (not recorded which). Material: sorted CD4+, CD8+, or CD8+CD57+ T cells (not recorded which) from PBMCs. The rearrangement uses TRBV19 and TRBJ2-1; D is ambiguous. This chain's CDR3 is CASSIYNEHFF. Written as DNA, the CDR3 is TGTGCCAGTAGTATATACAATGAGCACTTCTTC.